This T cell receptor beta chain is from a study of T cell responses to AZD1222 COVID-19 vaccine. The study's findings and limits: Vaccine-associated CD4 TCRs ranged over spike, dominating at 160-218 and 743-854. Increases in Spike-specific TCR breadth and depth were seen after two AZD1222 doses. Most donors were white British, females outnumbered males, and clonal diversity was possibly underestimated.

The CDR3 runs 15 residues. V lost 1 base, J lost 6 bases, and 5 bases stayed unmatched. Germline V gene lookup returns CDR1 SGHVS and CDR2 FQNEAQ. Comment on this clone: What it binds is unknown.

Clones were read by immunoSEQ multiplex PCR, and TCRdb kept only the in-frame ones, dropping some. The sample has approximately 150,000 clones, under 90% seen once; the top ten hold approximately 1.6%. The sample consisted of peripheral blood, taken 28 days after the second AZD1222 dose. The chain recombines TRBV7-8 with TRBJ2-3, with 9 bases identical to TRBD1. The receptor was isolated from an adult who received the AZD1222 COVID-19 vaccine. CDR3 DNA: TGTGCCAGCAGCTTAGGACAGGGGGGAAGGGATACGCAGTATTTT. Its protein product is CASSLGQGGRDTQYF.